A single sample gave rise to the 20 T cell receptor beta chains below, sequenced in a study of blood T cells in healthy people across ages. Then a second PCR, running roughly 7 to 12 cycles, was carried out with a sample-barcoded 5' primer and a J-beta primer mix. Via MiXCR, TCRdb re-called the 5' RACE reads, giving one row per CDR3 protein. Here the sample spans about 750,000 distinct CDR3 sequences, about 55% being singletons. Specimen: blood. These receptors were taken from a man older than 75 in good health.

The chain recombines TRBV5-1 with TRBJ2-1, with 7 nucleotides matching TRBD1. CDR3 length: 14 amino acids. CDR1 is SGHRS, CDR2 YFSETQ, per germline. The trim removed 4 bases at V and 5 bases at J, leaving 6 bases unmatched. The CDR3 spells CASSLGTADNEQFF. The CDR3 DNA is TGCGCCAGCAGCCTCGGGACAGCCGACAATGAGCAGTTCTTC.

This rearrangement joins TRBV7-9 to TRBJ2-5, with 8 bases that match TRBD2. V shed 1 base, J shed 5 bases, and the junction held 12 bases outside the gene matches. Germline loops: CDR1 SEHNR, CDR2 FQNEAQ (reference sequence). The CDR3 has 17 residues. CDR3 nucleotides: TGTGCCAGCAGCTTAGTGGTCTTCGGGAGGGCTAGCGAGACCCAGTACTTC. It translates to CASSLVVFGRASETQYF.

The chain couples TRBV10-3 to TRBJ2-7, with D maybe TRBD1 (6 bases). The CDR3 runs 15 residues. V was clipped by 0 bases and J by 3 bases, with 12 bases between them. CDR1 and CDR2 (germline): ENHRY, SYGVKD. The CDR3 coding sequence is TGTGCCATCAGTGAGTCGTTGGGGGCCAACTACGAGCAGTACTTC. Its translation: CAISESLGANYEQYF.

The rearrangement joins TRBV7-9 to TRBJ2-3; TRBD2 matches 10 bases. CDR1 and CDR2 from the germline V gene are SEHNR and FQNEAQ (reference sequence). CDR3 length: 17 amino acids. V trimming: 5 bases; J trimming: 14 bases; junction bases outside the gene matches: 22. CDR3 amino acids: CASSPNGLAGAHRYAYF. CDR3 nucleotides: TGTGCCAGCAGCCCCAATGGCCTAGCGGGAGCCCACAGATACGCGTATTTT.

V gene TRBV2 combines with J gene TRBJ1-2, with D uncertain. Trimming cost V 4 bases and J 4 bases, with 10 bases left between them. Germline V gene sequence: CDR1 SNHLY, CDR2 FYNNEI. The CDR3 consists of 13 residues. The CDR3 DNA sequence: TGTGCCAGCAGTGGAGGAAGAATCTATGGCTACACCTTC. Its protein is CASSGGRIYGYTF. Looking up the rest from reference TRBV2 and TRBJ1-2 gives the full variable domain: EPEVTQTPSHQVTQMGQEVILRCVPISNHLYFYWYRQILGQKVEFLVSFYNNEISEKSEIFDDQFSVERPDGSNFTLKIRSTKLEDSAMYFCASSGGRIYGYTFGSGTRLTVV.

The rearrangement uses TRBV27 and TRBJ2-1; either TRBD1 or TRBD2 may supply D (6 bases each). The length of the CDR3 is 15 residues. V dropped 10 bases and J dropped 2 bases, with 18 bases sitting between them. Germline lookup yields CDR1 MNHEY and CDR2 SMNVEV (reference sequence). The CDR3 DNA sequence: TGTGCCACCCTGAAATGGGGGGCCCCCTACAATGAGCAGTTCTTC. Its protein product is CATLKWGAPYNEQFF.

Concerning this clonotype: A read error is possible here, since a much larger clone lies one base away. This sequence joins TRBV4-3 and TRBJ2-1, with no clear D. V was cut by 0 bases and J by 3 bases, with 9 bases left in between. This CDR3 is 15 amino acids long. CDR1 is LGHNA, CDR2 YSLEER, per germline. This CDR3 reads CASSQDESFYNEQFF. As DNA, the CDR3 is TGCGCCAGCAGCCAAGATGAATCTTTCTACAATGAGCAGTTCTTC.

V and J are TRBV10-3 and TRBJ2-5; the D gene is possibly TRBD2 (5 bases). Deletions cut 10 bases from V and 5 bases from J, with 11 bases between. This CDR3 has 11 amino acids. Per germline, CDR1 ENHRY and CDR2 SYGVKD. CDR3 amino acids: CATRTGETQYF. The CDR3 DNA follows: TGTGCCACCCGGACTGGGGAGACCCAGTACTTC.

The chain uses TRBV20-1 and TRBJ2-1; 10 nucleotides agree with TRBD2. This CDR3 comprises 16 residues. V was pared by 0 bases and J by 2 bases, with 4 bases of the junction left unmatched. Germline V gene sequence: CDR1 DFQATT, CDR2 SNEGSKA (reference sequence). The CDR3 DNA follows: TGCAGTGCTAGAGAACCTAGCGGGGGTACCTACAATGAGCAGTTCTTC. This sequence encodes CSAREPSGGTYNEQFF.

This clonotype has a single count. In nucleotides, the CDR3 is TGTGCCAGCAGTGGGACTAGCAGTGGCGAGCAGTACTTC. This translates into CASSGTSSGEQYF. This rearrangement joins TRBV2 to TRBJ2-7, with 8 positions matching TRBD2. CDR1 SNHLY and CDR2 FYNNEI come from the germline V gene. This CDR3 comprises 13 residues. Germline trimming cut 4 bases from V and 6 bases from J; bases unmatched to any gene: 5.

J is TRBJ2-6 and V is TRBV27, with a possible D match to TRBD2 (5 bases). Germline V CDR1 and CDR2: MNHEY, SMNVEV (reference sequence). This CDR3 comprises 19 residues. Trimming removed 0 bases from V and 2 bases from J, with 17 bases in between. CDR3 nucleotides: TGTGCCAGCAGTTTATCCAGACTAACGAATCGCCCTGGGGCCAACGTCCTGACTTTC. It is translated as CASSLSRLTNRPGANVLTF.

This chain joins TRBV27 and TRBJ2-5; D perhaps matches TRBD1 (5 bases). The end of the DNA aligns better with TRBJ2-7, so the J call may be wrong. The CDR3 loop spans 15 amino acids. Germline CDR1 MNHEY, CDR2 SMNVEV (reference sequence). CDR3 in DNA: TGTGCCAGCAGTTTATTCACGGCAGGGTCCCACGAGCAGTACTTC. This encodes CASSLFTAGSHEQYF.

This clonotype was detected a few times. V is TRBV9 and J is TRBJ2-3; maybe TRBD1 (6 bases). This CDR3 is 15 amino acids long. The germline V and J ends were trimmed by 6 bases and 0 bases, with 14 bases remaining between them. From germline, CDR1 is SGDLS and CDR2 YYNGEE. In DNA form, the CDR3 reads TGTGCCAGCACCTCTAGGGGGTTAAGCACAGATACGCAGTATTTT. Translating gives CASTSRGLSTDTQYF.

The chain links TRBV12-3 or TRBV12-4 to TRBJ2-4, with 10 bases that match TRBD1. The end of the DNA fits TRBJ2-7 better, so the J call may be wrong. The CDR3 runs 19 residues. The CDR3 coding sequence is TGTGCCAGCAGCCTTGGACAGGGGGGCCTCGTACCCCCAGCTTACGAGCAGTACTTC. Its translation is CASSLGQGGLVPPAYEQYF.

Concerning this clonotype itself: It may be a read error: a sequence one base away is much more abundant. The chain joins TRBV7-9 to TRBJ2-5; TRBD2 agrees at 8 bases. Germline values: CDR1 SEHNR, CDR2 FQNEAQ (reference sequence). The CDR3 contains 15 residues. V lost 4 bases to trimming and J lost 7 bases; unmatched junction nucleotides: 11. This CDR3 reads CASSSTSGAEGTQYF. DNA for the CDR3: TGTGCCAGCAGCTCCACTAGCGGAGCGGAAGGGACCCAGTACTTC. Based on the CDR3 plus reference TRBV7-9 and TRBJ2-5, the full variable domain is DTGVSQNPRHKITKRGQNVTFRCDPISEHNRLYWYRQTLGQGPEFLTYFQNEAQLEKSRLLSDRFSAERPKGSFSTLEIQRTEQGDSAMYLCASSSTSGAEGTQYFGPGTRLLVL.

CDR3 nucleotide sequence: TGTGCCATCAGTGAGACAGGGTATGAGCAGTTCTTC. It is translated as CAISETGYEQFF. The chain employs TRBV10-3 and TRBJ2-1; tentative D call: TRBD1 (6 bases). Germline V gene sequence: CDR1 ENHRY, CDR2 SYGVKD. Trimming took 2 bases from V and 8 from J, leaving 7 bases between them. This CDR3 has 12 residues.

This clonotype showed up just a few times. This chain joins TRBV27 and TRBJ2-6; possibly TRBD2 for D (5 bases). This CDR3 is built from 16 residues. Trimming took off 2 bases at V and 2 bases at J, with 10 bases between the two ends. The germline gives CDR1 MNHEY, CDR2 SMNVEV (reference sequence). The CDR3 reads CASSLVVGAGANVLTF. The CDR3 bases are TGTGCCAGCAGTTTAGTAGTCGGGGCTGGGGCCAACGTCCTGACTTTC.

This clonotype has only a few counts. This chain uses TRBV10-3 with TRBJ1-2, with TRBD1 matching over 7 bases. The CDR3 is 15 residues long. Losses at the gene ends were 2 bases for V and 5 bases for J; bases not matched to a gene: 8. From germline, CDR1 is ENHRY and CDR2 SYGVKD. The CDR3: CAISEGDSLLYGYTF. DNA for the CDR3: TGTGCCATCAGTGAGGGGGACAGCTTACTTTATGGCTACACCTTC.

The gene calls are TRBV27 and TRBJ2-7; 8 positions agree with TRBD1. CDR3 length equals 13 residues. CDR1 is MNHEY and CDR2 is SMNVEV in the germline V gene (reference sequence). J gave up 5 bases and V 6 bases, and 6 bases lay outside the gene matches. In DNA, the CDR3 is TGTGCCAGCAGGCTGGACAGGGAGGACGAGCAGTACTTC. The encoded protein is CASRLDREDEQYF.

This chain links TRBV10-3 with TRBJ1-2, with D possibly being TRBD1 (6 bases). V lost 8 bases and J 6 bases, leaving 16 bases between the germline ends. This CDR3 contains 13 residues. Germline V gene sequence: CDR1 ENHRY, CDR2 SYGVKD. CDR3 sequence reads: CAIVGTREDGYTF. CDR3 in DNA: TGTGCCATCGTCGGGACAAGGGAAGATGGCTACACCTTC.